Listed below are T cell receptor beta chains from one sample, sequenced in a study of T cells after yellow fever vaccination. TCRdb reprocessed the 5' RACE reads via MiXCR and lists one record per CDR3 protein. This sample yields about 130,000 distinct CDR3 sequences, of which almost 9% are seen a single time; approximately 39% belongs to the top ten. The sequencing used CD8+ T cells sorted from PBMCs, collected on the day of the yellow fever booster vaccination. The source of these receptors is a man younger than 35 who received the YFV17D yellow fever vaccine. Each CDR3 is given with its conserved first and last residue. Each record gives: clone size, V gene, J gene, D gene, CDR3 protein, CDR3 DNA. D genes are given only for firm matches. The listing skips clone size in some rows; elsewhere it reads once, few, many or a size class.

>NA|TRBV6-5|TRBJ1-6|TRBD1
CASRIGQGNSPLHF
TGTGCCAGCAGAATCGGACAGGGAAATTCACCCCTCCACTTT
>few|TRBV19|TRBJ1-1|TRBD1
CASGGTGAAVEAFF
TGTGCCAGCGGGGGAACAGGGGCCGCAGTCGAGGCTTTCTTT
>NA|TRBV15|TRBJ1-4|NA
CATSREGRRTNEKLFF
TGTGCCACCAGCAGAGAGGGGAGGAGGACTAATGAAAAACTGTTTTTT
>NA|TRBV4-2|TRBJ1-2|NA
CASSQDLEVPGYTF
TGTGCCAGCAGCCAAGATCTTGAGGTTCCAGGCTACACCTTC
>few|TRBV7-6|TRBJ2-5|TRBD1
CASSLSETGYQETQYF
TGTGCCAGCAGCTTATCCGAGACAGGGTACCAAGAGACCCAGTACTTC
>NA|TRBV5-6|TRBJ2-1|NA
CASSWGAVYEQFF
TGTGCCAGCAGCTGGGGGGCAGTGTATGAGCAGTTCTTC
>few|TRBV4-1|TRBJ2-5|NA
CASSQEMEDSQETQYF
TGCGCCAGCAGCCAAGAAATGGAAGATTCTCAAGAGACCCAGTACTTC
>NA|TRBV9|TRBJ2-5|NA
CASSTDGLQETQYF
TGTGCCAGCAGCACGGACGGCCTTCAAGAGACCCAGTACTTC
>NA|TRBV30|TRBJ2-7|NA
CAWSAGHRYEQYF
TGTGCCTGGAGCGCGGGACACCGATACGAGCAGTACTTC
>NA|TRBV20-1|TRBJ1-2|NA
CSARDPEKWGYTF
TGCAGTGCTAGAGACCCGGAAAAGTGGGGCTACACCTTC
>few|TRBV6-5|TRBJ1-6|NA
CASSYSRGYNSPLHF
TGTGCCAGCAGTTACTCGAGAGGGTATAATTCACCCCTCCACTTT
>NA|TRBV5-5|TRBJ2-1|NA
CASSWGGGNNEQFF
TGTGCCAGCAGCTGGGGGGGCGGGAACAATGAGCAGTTCTTC
>few|TRBV21-1|TRBJ1-1|NA
CASSTLMGNTEAFF
TGTGCCAGCAGCACCCTGATGGGGAACACTGAAGCTTTCTTT
>few|TRBV12-3/TRBV12-4|TRBJ2-5|NA
CASSRTGGWETQYF
TGTGCCAGCAGCCGTACTGGGGGATGGGAGACCCAGTACTTC
>NA|TRBV4-3|TRBJ2-3|NA
CASSQDGPGDTQYF
TGCGCCAGCAGCCAAGACGGGCCCGGGGATACGCAGTATTTT
>few|TRBV5-1|TRBJ2-3|TRBD2
CASSLVGLAVTQYF
TGCGCCAGCAGCTTGGTAGGACTAGCTGTTACGCAGTATTTT
>many|TRBV7-9|TRBJ2-3|NA
CASSLPGPDTQYF
TGTGCCAGCAGCTTACCGGGGCCAGATACGCAGTATTTT
>few|TRBV7-9|TRBJ1-6|TRBD1
CASSLAAQGAPDSPLHF
TGTGCCAGCAGCTTAGCGGCCCAGGGGGCGCCGGATTCACCCCTCCACTTT
>NA|TRBV2|TRBJ1-1|TRBD1
CASSTGGWSTEAFF
TGTGCCAGCAGTACAGGGGGCTGGAGCACTGAAGCTTTCTTT
>NA|TRBV19|TRBJ2-1|NA
CASSRGGGDYNEQFF
TGTGCCAGTAGTAGAGGAGGGGGAGACTACAATGAGCAGTTCTTC
>few|TRBV7-2|TRBJ2-1|TRBD2
CASIRGGLAGGPTYNEQFF
TGTGCCAGCATCCGAGGCGGACTAGCGGGGGGGCCCACCTACAATGAGCAGTTCTTC
>few|TRBV6-5|TRBJ1-1|NA
CASSYSGLLEAFF
TGTGCCAGCAGTTACTCAGGACTACTTGAAGCTTTCTTT
>NA|TRBV24-1|TRBJ2-5|TRBD1
CATRQGARETQYF
TGTGCCACGCGACAGGGGGCCAGGGAGACCCAGTACTTC
>many|TRBV7-6|TRBJ2-5|NA
CASSSTAQRAWETQYF
TGTGCCAGCAGCTCGACTGCACAACGGGCCTGGGAGACCCAGTACTTC
>NA|TRBV10-3|TRBJ1-5|NA
CAISLGYSNQPQHF
TGTGCCATCAGTCTGGGATATAGCAATCAGCCCCAGCATTTT
>NA|TRBV11-2|TRBJ2-5|NA
CASSLGARGVGETQYF
TGTGCCAGCAGCTTAGGGGCCAGGGGGGTCGGGGAGACCCAGTACTTC
>many|TRBV15|TRBJ2-3|NA
CATSSQTGQGTDTQYF
TGTGCCACCAGCAGCCAAACAGGGCAAGGCACAGATACGCAGTATTTT
>NA|TRBV15|TRBJ1-1|TRBD1
CATSTRTGNAEAFF
TGTGCCACCAGCACCCGGACAGGGAACGCTGAAGCTTTCTTT
>many|TRBV9|TRBJ2-7|NA
CASSVDETVSYEQYF
TGTGCCAGCAGCGTAGATGAGACAGTATCCTACGAGCAGTACTTC
>NA|TRBV29-1|TRBJ1-2|NA
CSVEEAGHNYGYTF
TGCAGCGTTGAAGAAGCAGGGCACAACTATGGCTACACCTTC
>few|TRBV20-1|TRBJ1-2|TRBD1
CSARIRDRGNYGYTF
TGCAGTGCTAGAATCCGGGACAGGGGAAACTATGGCTACACCTTC
>few|TRBV4-3|TRBJ2-3|TRBD2
CASSQGLAGDTDTQYF
TGCGCCAGCAGCCAAGGACTAGCGGGGGACACAGATACGCAGTATTTT
>few|TRBV6-2/TRBV6-3|TRBJ1-2|NA
CASSDDSVLYGYTF
TGTGCCAGCAGTGATGACAGCGTACTCTATGGCTACACCTTC
>once|TRBV11-3|TRBJ2-1|TRBD2
CASSLRSSGDSSSYNEQFF
TGTGCCAGCAGCTTACGCTCTAGCGGGGATTCAAGCTCCTACAATGAGCAGTTCTTC
>NA|TRBV7-8|TRBJ2-6|NA
CASTKRVDGANVLTF
TGTGCCAGCACCAAAAGAGTCGACGGGGCCAACGTCCTGACTTTC
>many|TRBV12-3/TRBV12-4|TRBJ1-1|NA
CASSVGTVNTEAFF
TGTGCCAGCAGTGTCGGGACGGTGAACACTGAAGCTTTCTTT
>NA|TRBV29-1|TRBJ1-1|NA
CSVGIGTEAFF
TGCAGCGTTGGGATCGGGACGGAAGCTTTCTTT
>NA|TRBV29-1|TRBJ1-1|NA
CSVGTEYTEAFF
TGCAGCGTTGGGACAGAATACACTGAAGCTTTCTTT
>NA|TRBV6-6|TRBJ1-4|TRBD1
CASSYPPIRWTGLEDEKLFF
TGTGCCAGCAGTTACCCTCCCATACGTTGGACAGGGCTCGAGGATGAAAAACTGTTTTTT
>few|TRBV3-1|TRBJ2-3|NA
CASSPSDPPGVDTQYF
TGTGCCAGCAGCCCTTCGGACCCCCCGGGGGTAGATACGCAGTATTTT
>NA|TRBV5-6|TRBJ2-7|TRBD2
CASSPGLEVYEQYF
TGTGCCAGCAGTCCGGGACTAGAAGTCTACGAGCAGTACTTC
>NA|TRBV5-1|TRBJ1-2|NA
CASSLGAERVDGYTF
TGCGCCAGCAGCTTGGGAGCAGAGAGGGTAGATGGCTACACCTTC
>few|TRBV5-1|TRBJ1-1|TRBD1
CASSSGTGDTEAFF
TGCGCCAGCAGCTCCGGGACAGGGGACACTGAAGCTTTCTTT
>NA|TRBV20-1|TRBJ1-2|TRBD1
CSARASTGGWGNYGYTF
TGCAGTGCTAGAGCCTCTACAGGGGGCTGGGGTAACTATGGCTACACCTTC
>few|TRBV19|TRBJ2-1|TRBD2
CASSIWSLAETYNEQFF
TGTGCCAGTAGTATATGGTCCCTAGCGGAGACCTACAATGAGCAGTTCTTC
>few|TRBV3-1|TRBJ2-4|TRBD1
CASSQSGTGAKNIQYF
TGTGCCAGCAGCCAGAGTGGGACAGGGGCCAAAAACATTCAGTACTTC
>NA|TRBV4-1|TRBJ1-5|NA
CASSQQQGSNQPQHF
TGCGCCAGCAGCCAACAACAGGGAAGCAATCAGCCCCAGCATTTT
>NA|TRBV20-1|TRBJ2-2|NA
CSARQKIPGTGELFF
TGCAGTGCTAGGCAGAAAATCCCAGGCACCGGGGAGCTGTTTTTT
>few|TRBV12-3/TRBV12-4|TRBJ2-1|NA
CASSRRGWEQFF
TGTGCCAGCAGTCGGAGGGGGTGGGAGCAGTTCTTC
>NA|TRBV7-2|TRBJ2-3|TRBD1
CASSSRTGVSPDTQYF
TGTGCCAGCAGCAGCCGGACAGGGGTGAGCCCAGATACGCAGTATTTT
>NA|TRBV6-2/TRBV6-3|TRBJ1-1|NA
CASSEPGTEAFF
TGTGCCAGCAGTGAACCAGGGACTGAAGCTTTCTTT
>NA|TRBV7-6|TRBJ1-1|NA
CASSPLRPGAFF
TGTGCCAGCAGCCCACTAAGGCCCGGGGCTTTCTTT
>NA|TRBV7-6|TRBJ2-5|TRBD2
CASSLAFGPSGGEIQETQYF
TGTGCCAGCAGCTTAGCGTTCGGGCCTAGCGGGGGGGAGATACAAGAGACCCAGTACTTC
>few|TRBV5-5|TRBJ2-1|NA
CASSLGGGRWEQFF
TGTGCCAGCAGCTTGGGGGGGGGCCGGTGGGAGCAGTTCTTC